Following are 27 T cell receptor beta chains from one sample sequenced in a study of T cells in Graves' hyperthyroidism and ophthalmopathy. TCR beta CDR3 sequences were amplified from RNA transcripts. First-round RT-PCR of the TCR CDR3 relied on the HTBI primer set. One entry per CDR3 protein, called by TCRdb with MiXCR from the multiplex PCR reads. The table lists about half a million distinct CDR3 sequences, roughly 21% of them singletons. Sequencing used blood. Source of these receptors: a man between 35 and 55 years old with Graves' ophthalmopathy.

V usage is TRBV18 and J usage is TRBJ2-3; unclear D gene. Deletions cut 11 bases from V and 7 bases from J, with 19 bases between. This CDR3 is built from 13 residues. Germline loops: CDR1 KGHSH, CDR2 LQKENI. CDR3 sequence reads: CASQEPVVYTQYF. In DNA, the CDR3 is TGTGCCTCCCAGGAGCCCGTCGTGTATACGCAGTATTTT.

This clonotype has more than one count but fewer than ten. The V gene is TRBV6-1, the J gene TRBJ1-1, with D tentatively TRBD1 (5 bases). The ends were cut back, 1 base at V and 0 bases at J, with 12 bases in the middle. The CDR3 spans 16 residues. Germline V CDR1 and CDR2: MNHNS, SASEGT. Here the CDR3 DNA reads TGTGCCAGCAGTGAAGGGATGTACAGGCTGAACACTGAAGCTTTCTTT. This sequence encodes CASSEGMYRLNTEAFF.

This clonotype appeared many times. This chain joins TRBV7-2 and TRBJ2-5, with TRBD2 matching 9 bases. Trimming cost V 1 base and J 5 bases; bases outside gene matches: 8. The CDR3 runs to 16 residues. Germline V lookup: CDR1 SGHTA, CDR2 FQGNSA. CDR3 DNA sequence: TGTGCCAGCAGCTTAGGGGTTAGCGGGAGACGGGAGACCCAGTACTTC. It specifies CASSLGVSGRRETQYF.

The table lists this clonotype with many counts. The chain's CDR3 is CASSLTGGRAFF. The CDR3 DNA follows: TGTGCCAGCAGCTTAACAGGGGGGCGAGCTTTCTTT. This chain uses TRBV11-1 with TRBJ1-1, with 8 bases matching TRBD1. The ends lost 2 bases at V and 10 bases at J; junction bases unmatched: 3. CDR1 is SGHAT and CDR2 is FQDESV in the germline V gene (reference sequence). The CDR3 consists of 12 residues.

The chain couples TRBV30 to TRBJ1-5; D perhaps matches TRBD1 (6 bases). CDR1 and CDR2 (germline): GTSNPN, SVGIG (reference sequence). Trimming shortened V by 2 bases and J by 0 bases, and 8 bases separated the two germline ends. The CDR3 extends over 14 amino acids. The CDR3 DNA sequence: TGTGCCTGGAGTCGACAGGATAGCAATCAGCCCCAGCATTTT. Protein product: CAWSRQDSNQPQHF. Full variable domain (remainder filled in from reference TRBV30 and TRBJ1-5): SQTIHQWPATLVQPVGSPLSLECTVEGTSNPNLYWYRQAAGRGLQLLFYSVGIGQISSEVPQNLSASRPQDRQFILSSKKLLLSDSGFYLCAWSRQDSNQPQHFGDGTRLSIL.

This clonotype showed up just a few times. The chain recombines TRBV6-5 with TRBJ2-5; possibly TRBD1 for D (6 bases). CDR3 size: 14 residues. Trimming stripped 0 bases from V and 5 bases from J, with 10 bases between. Germline V lookup: CDR1 MNHEY, CDR2 SVGAGI. The chain's CDR3 is CASSYSPRGETQYF. The CDR3 DNA sequence: TGTGCCAGCAGTTACTCTCCCAGGGGTGAGACCCAGTACTTC.

The J gene is TRBJ2-7, the V gene TRBV7-2, with 7 bases fitting TRBD2. The germline V gene encodes CDR1 SGHTA and CDR2 FQGNSA. CDR3 length: 16 amino acids. Losses at the gene ends were 1 base for V and 4 bases for J; bases not matched to a gene: 10. The CDR3 spells CASSLVSGEGFYEQYF. The CDR3 nucleotides read TGTGCCAGCAGCTTAGTTTCGGGGGAGGGCTTTTACGAGCAGTACTTC. The full variable domain, completed using reference TRBV7-2 and TRBJ2-7, is GAGVSQSPSNKVTEKGKDVELRCDPISGHTALYWYRQSLGQGLEFLIYFQGNSAPDKSGLPSDRFSAERTGGSVSTLTIQRTQQEDSAVYLCASSLVSGEGFYEQYFGPGTRLTVT.

The chain links TRBV6-2 or TRBV6-3 to TRBJ2-7, with TRBD2 matching 7 bases. This CDR3 has 16 residues. Germline V lookup: CDR1 MNHEY, CDR2 SVGEGT. The V gene end was trimmed by 9 bases and the J gene end by 0 bases; junction bases not matched to a gene: 14. This chain's CDR3 is CARKGLTGGYSYEQYF. CDR3 DNA: TGTGCCAGAAAGGGCCTTACGGGAGGCTACTCCTACGAGCAGTACTTC.

The chain links TRBV20-1 to TRBJ2-3, with 8 bases matching TRBD2. Germline lookup yields CDR1 DFQATT and CDR2 SNEGSKA (reference sequence). V lost 5 bases, J lost 0 bases, and 4 bases stayed unmatched. This CDR3 is built from 14 residues. The CDR3 is CSAHGTRSTDTQYF. The CDR3 bases are TGCAGTGCTCATGGGACTAGGAGCACAGATACGCAGTATTTT.

This clonotype was seen a handful of times. The genes are TRBV10-3 and TRBJ2-7, with D tentatively TRBD1 (5 bases). Germline CDR1 and CDR2: ENHRY and SYGVKD. V was trimmed by 2 bases and J by 6 bases, leaving 8 bases between them. The CDR3 covers 12 residues. The CDR3 coding sequence is TGTGCCATCAGTGAGGGGGCTCGCGAGCAGTACTTC. This gives the protein CAISEGAREQYF.

This clonotype was observed many times. This CDR3 reads CAWSVLPYRDNGNEQYF. DNA for the CDR3: TGTGCCTGGAGTGTACTGCCATACCGGGACAATGGGAACGAGCAGTACTTC. The chain couples TRBV30 to TRBJ2-7; D possibly corresponds to TRBD1 (6 bases). The CDR3 sequence is 17 residues long. With 0 bases removed from V and 5 bases from J, the gap between germline ends came to 23 bases. Germline lookup yields CDR1 GTSNPN and CDR2 SVGIG (reference sequence). Using reference TRBV30 and TRBJ2-7 for the parts outside the CDR3, the full variable domain is SQTIHQWPATLVQPVGSPLSLECTVEGTSNPNLYWYRQAAGRGLQLLFYSVGIGQISSEVPQNLSASRPQDRQFILSSKKLLLSDSGFYLCAWSVLPYRDNGNEQYFGPGTRLTVT.

This clonotype was picked up a small number of times. The chain employs TRBV11-2 and TRBJ2-7; a possible D gene is TRBD1 (6 bases). In germline, CDR1 is SGHAT, CDR2 FQNNGV. The CDR3 has 14 residues. Trimming shortened V by 5 bases and J by 3 bases, and 14 bases separated the two germline ends. This CDR3 reads CASSRHRDIYEQYF. In DNA, the CDR3 is TGTGCCAGCAGCCGGCACAGGGATATCTACGAGCAGTACTTC.

This clonotype has more than one count but fewer than ten. This chain uses TRBV7-2 with TRBJ2-5; 14 bases map to TRBD2. The V gene end was trimmed by 3 bases and the J gene end by 5 bases; junction bases not matched to a gene: 5. The V gene's germline CDR1 is SGHTA and CDR2 FQGNSA. The CDR3 contains 16 residues. The CDR3 protein is CASSFEGLAGAETQYF. The DNA for the CDR3 is TGTGCCAGCAGCTTCGAGGGACTAGCGGGAGCGGAGACCCAGTACTTC.

This clonotype was counted ten times or more. The V gene is TRBV6-1, the J gene TRBJ2-1; TRBD1 or TRBD2 may be the D gene (7 bases each). The CDR3 loop spans 15 amino acids. V was trimmed by 6 bases and J by 3 bases, leaving 15 bases between them. Germline V gene data show CDR1 as MNHNS and CDR2 as SASEGT. CDR3 in amino acids: CASRRQGGVYNEQFF. The CDR3 DNA follows: TGTGCCAGCAGGAGACAGGGAGGGGTCTACAATGAGCAGTTCTTC.

This clonotype was seen once. The J gene is TRBJ1-5, the V gene TRBV19; D may be TRBD1 (6 bases). Trimming removed 1 base at V and 2 bases at J, with 12 bases between. CDR1 is LNHDA, CDR2 SQIVND, per germline (reference sequence). This CDR3 spans 16 amino acids. The CDR3 reads CASSIVRGLGNQPQHF. As DNA, the CDR3 is TGTGCCAGTAGTATAGTCAGGGGCTTAGGCAATCAGCCCCAGCATTTT.

This clonotype turned up a few times. V usage is TRBV7-8 and J usage is TRBJ2-3; weak D call: TRBD2 (7 bases). Trimming removed 1 base at V and 4 bases at J, with 12 bases between. The CDR3 runs to 15 residues. Germline lookup yields CDR1 SGHVS and CDR2 FQNEAQ. CDR3 in DNA: TGTGCCAGCAGCTTAGGGGGGGGGCGCGCAGATACGCAGTATTTT. Translation gives CASSLGGGRADTQYF.

This clonotype has a count of ten or more. V gene TRBV4-2 combines with J gene TRBJ2-7, with a possible D match to TRBD2 (5 bases). V was shortened by 0 bases and J by 6 bases, with 12 bases between the two germline ends. This CDR3 is built from 14 residues. The germline V gene encodes CDR1 LGHNA and CDR2 YNFKEQ. CDR3 in amino acids: CASSQDPGDREQYF. Here the CDR3 DNA reads TGTGCCAGCAGCCAAGATCCCGGGGATCGCGAGCAGTACTTC.

Notes on this clonotype: It may be a read error: a sequence one base away is much more abundant. This sequence joins TRBV2 and TRBJ1-1; D remains unclear. The CDR3 is 15 residues long. Germline CDR1 SNHLY, CDR2 FYNNEI. V gave up 0 bases and J gave up 3 bases, with 11 bases separating them. CDR3 loop: CASSEAFRMDTEAFF. The CDR3 bases are TGTGCCAGCAGTGAAGCCTTCCGAATGGACACTGAAGCTTTCTTT. Supplemented by reference TRBV2 and TRBJ1-1, the full variable domain reads EPEVTQTPSHQVTQMGQEVILRCVPISNHLYFYWYRQILGQKVEFLVSFYNNEISEKSEIFDDQFSVERPDGSNFTLKIRSTKLEDSAMYFCASSEAFRMDTEAFFGQGTRLTVV.

The table lists this clonotype with many counts. The chain carries TRBV11-2 and TRBJ2-1, with 8 nucleotides matching TRBD2. CDR3 length equals 16 residues. CDR1 is SGHAT and CDR2 is FQNNGV in the germline V gene. Losses at the gene ends were 1 base for V and 7 bases for J; bases not matched to a gene: 9. The CDR3 sequence is CASSLVGAGVKNEQFF. The CDR3 DNA follows: TGTGCCAGCAGCTTAGTAGGAGCGGGAGTTAAGAATGAGCAGTTCTTC. Full variable domain (rest looked up from reference TRBV11-2 and TRBJ2-1): EAGVAQSPRYKIIEKRQSVAFWCNPISGHATLYWYQQILGQGPKLLIQFQNNGVVDDSQLPKDRFSAERLKGVDSTLKIQPAKLEDSAVYLCASSLVGAGVKNEQFFGPGTRLTVL.

The chain uses TRBV30 and TRBJ1-2; 10 nucleotides match TRBD1. The CDR3 is 15 amino acids. Germline V gene lookup returns CDR1 GTSNPN and CDR2 SVGIG (reference sequence). V lost 5 bases to trimming and J lost 7 bases; unmatched junction nucleotides: 13. The DNA of the CDR3 is TGTGCCTGGGATAAAGGACAGGGGGTCGCTCGTGGCTACACCTTC. It codes for CAWDKGQGVARGYTF. Filled out from reference TRBV30 and TRBJ1-2, the complete variable domain reads SQTIHQWPATLVQPVGSPLSLECTVEGTSNPNLYWYRQAAGRGLQLLFYSVGIGQISSEVPQNLSASRPQDRQFILSSKKLLLSDSGFYLCAWDKGQGVARGYTFGSGTRLTVV.

This clonotype was seen only a few times. The CDR3 spells CASKQTGARETQYF. Written as DNA, the CDR3 is TGTGCCAGCAAGCAAACAGGGGCTCGGGAGACCCAGTACTTC. The chain is built from TRBV27 and TRBJ2-5; the match to TRBD1 covers 7 bases. The germline V gene encodes CDR1 MNHEY and CDR2 SMNVEV (reference sequence). V trimming: 7 bases; J trimming: 5 bases; junction bases outside the gene matches: 10. The CDR3 has 14 amino acids.

The chain employs TRBV20-1 and TRBJ2-5; maybe TRBD2 (6 bases). The CDR3 is 15 amino acids. V was clipped by 0 bases and J by 1 base, with 12 bases between them. The germline CDR1 and CDR2 sequences are DFQATT and SNEGSKA (reference sequence). The CDR3 DNA reads as TGCAGTGCTAGAGATCTATATAGCGGCCAAGAGACCCAGTACTTC. Translated, it gives CSARDLYSGQETQYF.

The chain is built from TRBV6-9 and TRBJ2-7, with a possible D match to TRBD1 (6 bases). Germline lookup yields CDR1 MNHGY and CDR2 SVAAGI. This CDR3 comprises 14 residues. With 4 bases removed from V and 5 bases from J, the gap between germline ends came to 15 bases. Here the CDR3 DNA reads TGTGCCAGCAGTTGGGGCAGGGGTCACGACGAGCAGTACTTC. Its translation: CASSWGRGHDEQYF.

This sequence joins TRBV7-2 and TRBJ1-5; 7 bases line up with TRBD1. This CDR3 comprises 13 residues. Trimming at V came to 10 bases and at J to 4 bases, leaving 7 bases not matched to a gene. Germline assignment: CDR1 SGHTA and CDR2 FQGNSA. Here the CDR3 reads CANSRQGNQPQHF. DNA for the CDR3: TGTGCCAACAGTCGACAGGGAAATCAGCCCCAGCATTTT.

This clonotype was seen a handful of times. The V call is TRBV28, the J call TRBJ2-4; TRBD1 agrees at 8 bases. J gave up 2 bases and V 5 bases, and 5 bases lay outside the gene matches. CDR1 is MDHEN and CDR2 is SYDVKM in the germline V gene. The CDR3 has 15 amino acids. CDR3 in DNA: TGTGCCAGCAGTCCCCAGGGGGCGACCAAAAACATTCAGTACTTC. This sequence encodes CASSPQGATKNIQYF.

This clonotype was seen many times. The V and J genes are TRBV28 and TRBJ1-3; D is uncertain. Germline V CDR1 and CDR2: MDHEN, SYDVKM. Trimming shortened V by 4 bases and J by 0 bases, and 13 bases separated the two germline ends. The CDR3 consists of 16 residues. The DNA of the CDR3 is TGTGCCAGCAGTTACTTTAAGGGCTCCTCTGGAAACACCATATATTTT. It is translated as CASSYFKGSSGNTIYF. Full variable domain (missing parts from reference TRBV28 and TRBJ1-3): DVKVTQSSRYLVKRTGEKVFLECVQDMDHENMFWYRQDPGLGLRLIYFSYDVKMKEKGDIPEGYSVSREKKERFSLILESASTNQTSMYLCASSYFKGSSGNTIYFGEGSWLTVV.

The chain has TRBV14 and TRBJ2-3; TRBD2 matches at 9 bases. This CDR3 has 17 amino acids. V lost 0 bases to trimming and J lost 7 bases; unmatched junction nucleotides: 11. The V gene's germline CDR1 is SGHDN and CDR2 FVKESK. CDR3 nucleotide sequence: TGTGCCAGCAGCCAAGATGCGCTAGCTAGCGGGACGTATACGCAGTATTTT. This translates into CASSQDALASGTYTQYF.